This T cell receptor (beta chain) was sequenced for a study of shared clonotypes between healthy human individuals. Study details: For every donor, three CD4 naive, three CD4 memory, two CD8 naive and one CD8 memory plates were used.

Only in-frame clones appear in the TCRdb table, and some are missing; sequencing was by immunoSEQ multiplex PCR. The sample holds 1 million to 1.2 million clones, 60% to 85% seen once. The CDR3 is 12 amino acids. Germline V lookup: CDR1 MNHNY, CDR2 SVGAGI (reference sequence). The V end was cut by 0 bases, the J end by 4 bases, with 2 bases between. Naive CD45RA+ and memory CD45RA-negative subsets were split from CD4+ cells. The sequencing sample was made of memory CD4+ T cells from PBMCs. The subset: CD45RA-negative fraction. The chain links TRBV6-6 to TRBJ2-3; D unresolved. This TCR was sampled from a man between 18 and 29 years old in good health. Some clones in this sample may be carry-over from other donors' samples. For the CDR3, the DNA is TGTGCCAGCAGTTACTCTTCAGATACGCAGTATTTT. It yields the protein CASSYSSDTQYF.